One and the same sample provided the 30 T cell receptor beta chains below, sequenced in a study of a mutant IDH1 vaccine in newly diagnosed glioma. Clones were sequenced by immunoSEQ multiplex PCR, and TCRdb holds only the in-frame ones, with some missing. In the table there are about 92,000 clones, about four fifths of which are singletons. Regarding time point: baseline, week 1 (first vaccination visit). Treatment here: pre-vaccination baseline after standard-of-care therapy. The sequences come from PBMCs, collected from a glioma patient treated with radiotherapy, temozolomide or both. The receptor set was obtained from a woman aged 45-60 years with glioma.

The V and J genes are TRBV5-4 and TRBJ2-7, with 10 bases fitting TRBD1. Germline trimming cut 4 bases from V and 5 bases from J; bases unmatched to any gene: 12. CDR3 size: 16 residues. In germline, CDR1 is SGHNT, CDR2 YYREEE (reference sequence). The CDR3, as DNA: TGTGCCAGCAGCCAGACTGGGACAGGGGCTCCCCACGAGCAGTACTTC. Translating it yields CASSQTGTGAPHEQYF.

The chain combines TRBV2 with TRBJ2-6, with D perhaps TRBD2 (5 bases). The CDR3 loop spans 16 amino acids. Trimming removed 7 bases at V and 0 bases at J, with 13 bases between. Germline V gives CDR1 SNHLY, CDR2 FYNNEI. The CDR3 region is CASNPERDSGANVLTF. For the CDR3, the DNA is TGTGCCAGCAACCCGGAGAGGGACTCTGGGGCCAACGTCCTGACTTTC.

This clone has only a few counts. V is TRBV29-1 and J is TRBJ1-2; D ambiguous. Trimming left V 4 bases short and J 5 bases short, with 20 bases between. The length of the CDR3 is 15 residues. Germline assignment: CDR1 SQVTM and CDR2 ANQGSEA. Written as DNA, the CDR3 is TGCAGCGTTGGAGGGCACGGGTCGACTAGTTATGGCTACACCTTC. This codes for CSVGGHGSTSYGYTF.

V is TRBV5-1 and J is TRBJ1-4; 7 bases align to TRBD1. There are 15 residues in the CDR3. Trimming at V came to 2 bases and at J to 5 bases, leaving 6 bases not matched to a gene. Germline V gives CDR1 SGHRS, CDR2 YFSETQ. CDR3 bases: TGCGCCAGCAGCTTACGGGGACAGCAGAATGAAAAACTGTTTTTT. Its protein is CASSLRGQQNEKLFF.

The gene calls are TRBV19 and TRBJ2-4, with 8 positions matching TRBD1. The V and J ends lost 5 bases and 1 base, in that order; junction bases with no gene match: 7. From germline, CDR1 is LNHDA and CDR2 SQIVND (reference sequence). The CDR3 is made up of 16 amino acids. This CDR3 is CASSPRTGFAKNIQYF. CDR3 coding DNA: TGTGCCAGTAGTCCCCGGACAGGGTTCGCCAAAAACATTCAGTACTTC.

The rearrangement joins TRBV5-1 to TRBJ2-1; D might be TRBD2 (5 bases). CDR3 length: 15 amino acids. Germline-derived CDR1 and CDR2 are SGHRS and YFSETQ. Trimming left V 3 bases short and J 3 bases short, with 13 bases between. Here the CDR3 DNA reads TGCGCCAGCAGCTCGCGGGCGGGTAACTACAATGAGCAGTTCTTC. As protein: CASSSRAGNYNEQFF. Variable domain in full (rest from reference TRBV5-1 and TRBJ2-1): KAGVTQTPRYLIKTRGQQVTLSCSPISGHRSVSWYQQTPGQGLQFLFEYFSETQRNKGNFPGRFSGRQFSNSRSEMNVSTLELGDSALYLCASSSRAGNYNEQFFGPGTRLTVL.

V is TRBV5-6 and J is TRBJ2-7, with unresolved D. The CDR3 length is 12 residues. Germline loops: CDR1 SGHDT, CDR2 YYEEEE. Trimming removed 0 bases from V and 6 bases from J, with 7 bases in between. CDR3 in DNA: TGTGCCAGCAGCTTGGCCCAGCGCGAGCAGTACTTC. This sequence encodes CASSLAQREQYF. Full variable domain (outside the CDR3, taken from reference TRBV5-6 and TRBJ2-7): DAGVTQSPTHLIKTRGQQVTLRCSPKSGHDTVSWYQQALGQGPQFIFQYYEEEERQRGNFPDRFSGHQFPNYSSELNVNALLLGDSALYLCASSLAQREQYFGPGTRLTVT.

The DNA for the CDR3 is TGCGCCAGCAGCCCTCCTGGGACGGCCCGGGGCTACACCTTC. Translation: CASSPPGTARGYTF. The chain links TRBV4-1 to TRBJ1-2; tentatively, D is TRBD1 (5 bases). Germline CDR1 reads MGHRA; CDR2 reads YSYEKL. CDR3 length: 14 residues. Trimming cost V 4 bases and J 8 bases, with 17 bases left between them.

This rearrangement joins TRBV28 to TRBJ2-6, with TRBD1 matching over 10 bases. The CDR3 covers 15 residues. CDR1 MDHEN and CDR2 SYDVKM come from the germline V gene. J lost 0 bases, V lost 10 bases, and 3 bases had no gene match. The CDR3 here is CAIRTGGSGANVLTF. The CDR3 DNA is TGTGCCATTCGGACAGGGGGCTCTGGGGCCAACGTCCTGACTTTC.

The chain is built from TRBV5-1 and TRBJ2-3, with TRBD2 matching 13 bases. This CDR3 comprises 19 residues. Germline-derived CDR1 and CDR2 are SGHRS and YFSETQ. The V segment lost 0 bases and the J segment 6 bases; nucleotides outside the gene matches: 13. The DNA of the CDR3 is TGCGCCAGCAGCTTGGCCAGGACTAGCGGGGGTTTTCTCCCGGATACGCAGTATTTT. Protein: CASSLARTSGGFLPDTQYF.

CDR3 residues: CASSNRDGQETQYF. The CDR3 DNA reads TGTGCCAGTAGTAACCGGGACGGGCAAGAGACCCAGTACTTC. The chain joins TRBV19 to TRBJ2-5, with D perhaps given as TRBD1 or TRBD2 (5 bases each). CDR1 is LNHDA and CDR2 is SQIVND in the germline V gene (reference sequence). The germline V and J ends were trimmed by 4 bases and 2 bases, with 11 bases remaining between them. The CDR3 sequence is 14 residues long.

This clone was detected only once. The gene calls are TRBV9 and TRBJ1-3; D is unresolved. The CDR3 is 17 amino acids. V was pared by 0 bases and J by 0 bases, with 13 bases between. Germline V gives CDR1 SGDLS, CDR2 YYNGEE. The CDR3 reads CASSVEDGTSSGNTIYF. The DNA for the CDR3 is TGTGCCAGCAGCGTAGAGGACGGAACCAGCTCTGGAAACACCATATATTTT.

This sequence joins TRBV29-1 and TRBJ2-1; 10 nucleotides agree with TRBD2. Trimming at V came to 5 bases and at J to 8 bases, leaving 6 bases not matched to a gene. CDR3 length: 13 amino acids. Germline loops: CDR1 SQVTM, CDR2 ANQGSEA. CDR3: CSVLRSGGDEQFF. Written as DNA, the CDR3 is TGCAGCGTTTTAAGGAGCGGGGGGGATGAGCAGTTCTTC.

The DNA of the CDR3 is TGTGCCAGCAGTCGTTTCGGGGCCAATGAAAAACTGTTTTTT. Its protein is CASSRFGANEKLFF. The V gene is TRBV28, the J gene TRBJ1-4; possibly TRBD1 for D (5 bases). Germline V gene lookup returns CDR1 MDHEN and CDR2 SYDVKM. There are 14 residues in the CDR3. V lost 5 bases to trimming and J lost 5 bases, with 12 bases between them.

The chain joins TRBV9 to TRBJ2-7; maybe TRBD1 (5 bases). The CDR3 extends over 14 amino acids. V lost 4 bases to trimming and J lost 4 bases, with 15 bases between them. Germline V CDR1 and CDR2: SGDLS, YYNGEE. This chain's CDR3 is CASSPSARQYEQYF. CDR3 DNA sequence: TGTGCCAGCAGCCCCTCAGCTCGACAGTACGAGCAGTACTTC.

The V gene is TRBV10-3, the J gene TRBJ1-3; maybe TRBD1 (6 bases). The CDR3 is 16 residues long. Germline CDR1 is ENHRY and CDR2 is SYGVKD. Trimming left V 2 bases short and J 0 bases short, with 11 bases between. For the CDR3, the DNA is TGTGCCATCAGTGAGCGGGGGCCCAGCTCTGGAAACACCATATATTTT. This translates into CAISERGPSSGNTIYF.

V and J are TRBV10-3 and TRBJ1-1; D not certain. V gave up 6 bases and J gave up 1 base, with 9 bases separating them. In germline, CDR1 is ENHRY, CDR2 SYGVKD. CDR3 length: 13 amino acids. The chain's CDR3 is CAIRIQPNTEAFF. The DNA of the CDR3 is TGTGCCATCAGGATTCAGCCGAACACTGAAGCTTTCTTT.

The J gene is TRBJ1-2, the V gene TRBV5-1, with a tentative D call TRBD1 (5 bases). This CDR3 has 12 amino acids. CDR1 SGHRS and CDR2 YFSETQ come from the germline V gene. V lost 5 bases to trimming and J lost 3 bases, with 8 bases between them. This chain's CDR3 is CASRGVYYGYTF. Written as DNA, the CDR3 is TGCGCCAGCAGAGGGGTGTACTATGGCTACACCTTC.

This clone has only one observation. The chain carries TRBV9 and TRBJ2-3; TRBD2 agrees at 10 bases. CDR1 is SGDLS and CDR2 is YYNGEE in the germline V gene. The CDR3 runs to 16 residues. V dropped 0 bases and J dropped 5; count of bases not matched to a gene: 6. This CDR3 is CASSVVGAGGKDTQYF. CDR3 bases: TGTGCCAGCAGCGTAGTGGGAGCGGGGGGGAAAGATACGCAGTATTTT.

The V and J genes are TRBV6-5 and TRBJ1-2; unclear D gene. V shed 0 bases and J shed 7 bases, with 12 bases lying between them. The CDR3 has 14 residues. Germline V CDR1 and CDR2: MNHEY, SVGAGI. This CDR3 is CASSYSWGSGGYTF. The CDR3 DNA is TGTGCCAGCAGTTACTCGTGGGGATCCGGTGGCTACACCTTC.

The chain recombines TRBV27 with TRBJ2-2, with D unresolved. V was pared by 5 bases and J by 6 bases, with 19 bases between. The germline V gene encodes CDR1 MNHEY and CDR2 SMNVEV (reference sequence). This CDR3 comprises 16 residues. CDR3 coding DNA: TGTGCCAGCAGTCTCCGGACGGCCTTAGCTCCCGGGGAGCTGTTTTTT. It yields the protein CASSLRTALAPGELFF.

The V gene is TRBV5-1, the J gene TRBJ1-5; D remains ambiguous. This CDR3 has 15 residues. Per germline, CDR1 SGHRS and CDR2 YFSETQ. V shed 4 bases and J shed 4 bases, with 15 bases lying between them. The CDR3, as DNA: TGCGCCAGCAGCCCCGACGGGAGACGAAATCAGCCCCAGCATTTT. Protein: CASSPDGRRNQPQHF.

This chain joins TRBV5-4 and TRBJ2-3; D unresolved. The CDR3 covers 13 residues. The V gene lost 2 bases and the J gene lost 10 bases, with 14 bases spanning the gap. CDR1 and CDR2 from the germline V gene are SGHNT and YYREEE (reference sequence). CDR3 DNA: TGTGCCAGCAGCTTCTGGACCTCGGACGCGCAGTATTTT. Protein product: CASSFWTSDAQYF.

This chain joins TRBV7-9 and TRBJ2-5; D is perhaps TRBD1 (5 bases). Germline values: CDR1 SEHNR, CDR2 FQNEAQ (reference sequence). V lost 2 bases to trimming and J lost 4 bases, with 17 bases between them. This CDR3 comprises 16 residues. The CDR3 DNA reads as TGTGCCAGCAGCTTATCTCTTGGCCCTACAGGAGAGACCCAGTACTTC. Its translation: CASSLSLGPTGETQYF.

The chain links TRBV9 to TRBJ1-2; no firm D call. Germline V gene lookup returns CDR1 SGDLS and CDR2 YYNGEE. V was pared by 5 bases and J by 4 bases, with 18 bases between. There are 15 residues in the CDR3. This chain's CDR3 is CASSKDLRSLYGYTF. Here the CDR3 DNA reads TGTGCCAGCAGTAAGGATCTCCGGAGCCTCTATGGCTACACCTTC.

As DNA, the CDR3 is TGTGCCAGCAGCCCCCGGGATTACACAGATACGCAGTATTTT. It codes for CASSPRDYTDTQYF. This chain links TRBV5-4 with TRBJ2-3; D possibly corresponds to TRBD2 (5 bases). The germline V gene has CDR1 SGHNT and CDR2 YYREEE (reference sequence). Trimming shortened V by 4 bases and J by 2 bases, and 11 bases separated the two germline ends. This CDR3 region has 14 residues.

In the case of this clone: This specimen includes other DNA sequences encoding the same CDR3. This rearrangement joins TRBV5-6 to TRBJ1-2; 7 bases map to TRBD1. This CDR3 has 14 residues. Trimming removed 0 bases from V and 1 base from J; junction bases left unmatched: 0. From germline, CDR1 is SGHDT and CDR2 YYEEEE. The CDR3 reads CASSLGQGNYGYTF. CDR3 DNA: TGTGCCAGCAGCTTGGGACAGGGTAACTATGGCTACACCTTC.

This rearrangement joins TRBV6-6 to TRBJ1-2, with 8 nucleotides matching TRBD1. The CDR3 sequence is 14 residues long. Unmatched junction bases numbered 6, after V lost 2 bases and J lost 7 bases. Per germline, CDR1 MNHNY and CDR2 SVGAGI (reference sequence). This CDR3 is CASSYAPGGAGYTF. Here the CDR3 DNA reads TGTGCCAGCAGTTACGCCCCAGGGGGCGCTGGCTACACCTTC.

The V call is TRBV5-1, the J call TRBJ2-7; the D gene is possibly TRBD2 (7 bases). Germline CDR1 reads SGHRS; CDR2 reads YFSETQ. The CDR3 spans 15 residues. The V end lost 7 bases, the J end lost 2 bases, and 19 bases lay between the germline ends. The CDR3 DNA is TGCGCCAGCGCTCGGGGAGGGGACATCGCCTACGAGCAGTACTTC. The encoded protein is CASARGGDIAYEQYF.

This chain uses TRBV5-5 with TRBJ1-3, with D hard to call. CDR1 and CDR2 from the germline V gene are SGHKS and YYEKEE (reference sequence). This CDR3 has 16 amino acids. Trimming shortened V by 4 bases and J by 2 bases, and 16 bases separated the two germline ends. CDR3 residues: CASSPIGSQAGNTIYF. CDR3 in DNA: TGTGCCAGCAGCCCGATAGGGTCTCAAGCTGGAAACACCATATATTTT.